Here is one T cell receptor beta chain with its context. Antigen unknown. These data originate in a study of chemoradiotherapy in HPV16-positive cancers. Findings and limits, study-wide: Candidate HPV-specific clones and E7-related TCR motifs grew in tumor during treatment.

The germline CDR1 and CDR2 sequences are SEHNR and FQNEAQ (reference sequence). The CDR3 has 15 residues. V shed 2 bases and J 4 bases; nucleotides not matched to a gene: 4. Over chemoradiotherapy, repertoires were sampled more than once. Profiled with immunoSEQ multiplex PCR; TCRdb holds only in-frame clones, not every one. The top ten clones hold about 17% of a sample with about 22,000 clones, roughly 92% of them seen once. The specimen comprised blood, sampled from a patient who underwent chemoradiotherapy. This receptor was taken from a human donor with HPV-associated anogenital cancer. The V gene is TRBV7-9, the J gene TRBJ2-7; 11 bases line up with TRBD2. The DNA for the CDR3 is TGTGCCAGCAGCTTAACCGGGACTAGCGGATACGAGCAGTACTTC. The encoded protein is CASSLTGTSGYEQYF. The complete variable domain, with remaining parts taken from reference TRBV7-9 and TRBJ2-7, reads DTGVSQNPRHKITKRGQNVTFRCDPISEHNRLYWYRQTLGQGPEFLTYFQNEAQLEKSRLLSDRFSAERPKGSFSTLEIQRTEQGDSAMYLCASSLTGTSGYEQYFGPGTRLTVT.